This TCR beta chain comes out of a study of cytomegalovirus exposure and HLA in healthy donors. Study overall: Of all 400 or so donors who were genotyped, roughly 83% belonged to the Caucasian-associated ancestry cluster.

The PCR was carried out with 60 Vbeta primers and 13 Jbeta primers. Sequencing used immunoSEQ multiplex PCR; TCRdb keeps in-frame clones, though not all of them. Here the sample spans roughly 140,000 clones, about four fifths being singletons. Per germline, CDR1 MNHNY and CDR2 SVGAGI (reference sequence). The CDR3 is 13 amino acids. J was trimmed by 3 bases and V by 8 bases; bases with no gene match: 5. It was healthy bone marrow donors who served as donors. The chain links TRBV6-6 to TRBJ1-1; 8 nucleotides align to TRBD1. The source is a man in his forties in good health and CMV-seronegative. Input material: PBMCs. Here the CDR3 reads CASLSRGHTEAFF. DNA of the CDR3: TGTGCCAGCTTGTCCAGGGGGCACACTGAAGCTTTCTTT.